One sample yielded the 27 T cell receptor beta chains listed below, sequenced in a study of T cells after yellow fever vaccination. MiXCR was run by TCRdb on the 5' RACE reads, yielding one entry per CDR3 protein. The sample gives a few hundred thousand distinct CDR3 sequences, roughly 3.5% of which show up once; about 20% is in the top ten. The sequences come from PBMCs, collected on the day of the yellow fever booster vaccination. The receptor source for this set is a man younger than 30 who received the YFV17D yellow fever vaccine.

Ten or more counts support this clonotype. The V and J genes are TRBV20-1 and TRBJ2-2; 8 nucleotides agree with TRBD1. In germline, CDR1 is DFQATT, CDR2 SNEGSKA (reference sequence). The CDR3 covers 16 residues. The junction had 5 bases not matched to a gene; V was cut back by 1 base and J by 1 base. The CDR3 spells CSARGRQGWNTGELFF. DNA of the CDR3: TGCAGTGCTAGAGGGCGACAGGGGTGGAACACCGGGGAGCTGTTTTTT.

The table lists this clonotype with a few counts. This rearrangement joins TRBV4-3 to TRBJ1-2; D is uncertain. The CDR3 sequence is 16 residues long. CDR1 is LGHNA, CDR2 YSLEER, per germline. V was pared by 0 bases and J by 4 bases, with 15 bases between. The CDR3 here is CASSQEVTVTSYGYTF. The CDR3 nucleotides are TGCGCCAGCAGCCAAGAGGTGACGGTAACTTCCTATGGCTACACCTTC.

V gene TRBV6-5 combines with J gene TRBJ2-2, with D unresolved. V shed 2 bases and J shed 1 base, with 5 bases lying between them. Germline lookup yields CDR1 MNHEY and CDR2 SVGAGI. The CDR3 is made up of 14 amino acids. CDR3 sequence (DNA): TGTGCCAGCAGTTACGGAGAGAACACCGGGGAGCTGTTTTTT. It encodes CASSYGENTGELFF.

This clonotype was counted a few times. V and J are TRBV12-3 or TRBV12-4 and TRBJ2-3; the D gene is possibly TRBD2 (6 bases). The CDR3 runs 15 residues. Trimming took off 6 bases at V and 4 bases at J, with 17 bases between the two ends. The CDR3 protein is CASRRGTLRADTQYF. For the CDR3, the DNA is TGTGCCAGCAGGCGCGGGACTCTTAGGGCAGATACGCAGTATTTT.

In its sample, this clonotype was seen many times. The chain joins TRBV7-9 to TRBJ2-2; no clear D gene. CDR1 SEHNR and CDR2 FQNEAQ come from the germline V gene (reference sequence). CDR3 length: 15 amino acids. Trimming cost V 5 bases and J 5 bases, with 15 bases left between them. CDR3 loop: CASSLGRVSTGELFF. The DNA for the CDR3 is TGTGCCAGCAGCCTCGGTCGCGTTTCGACCGGGGAGCTGTTTTTT. The variable domain in full, completed from reference TRBV7-9 and TRBJ2-2, reads DTGVSQNPRHKITKRGQNVTFRCDPISEHNRLYWYRQTLGQGPEFLTYFQNEAQLEKSRLLSDRFSAERPKGSFSTLEIQRTEQGDSAMYLCASSLGRVSTGELFFGEGSRLTVL.

The chain uses TRBV5-1 and TRBJ1-4; D gene ambiguous. The V gene lost 0 bases and the J gene lost 7 bases, with 10 bases spanning the gap. This CDR3 is built from 14 residues. CDR1 is SGHRS, CDR2 YFSETQ, per germline. The CDR3 loop is CASSLDPTGEKLFF. CDR3 bases: TGCGCCAGCAGCTTGGACCCCACGGGTGAAAAACTGTTTTTT.

Many counts were recorded for this clonotype. The chain links TRBV10-2 to TRBJ2-2; D remains ambiguous. The CDR3 is 12 amino acids. V was shortened by 3 bases and J by 8 bases, with 7 bases between the two germline ends. CDR1 WSHSY and CDR2 SAAADI come from the germline V gene. In DNA, the CDR3 is TGCGCCAGCAGTGAACGAACAGGGGAGCTGTTTTTT. This codes for CASSERTGELFF.

The chain recombines TRBV7-8 with TRBJ1-3; D is undetermined. Trimming pared 1 base from V and 0 bases from J, leaving 10 bases between. The CDR3 loop spans 16 amino acids. Germline CDR1 and CDR2: SGHVS and FQNEAQ. CDR3 amino acids: CASSLDRKYSGNTIYF. In DNA form, the CDR3 reads TGTGCCAGCAGCTTAGATAGAAAGTACTCTGGAAACACCATATATTTT.

This clonotype was counted many times. This chain joins TRBV27 and TRBJ1-6; perhaps TRBD1 as D (6 bases). V lost 5 bases to trimming and J lost 8 bases, with 10 bases between them. The CDR3 has 13 residues. Germline V gene sequence: CDR1 MNHEY, CDR2 SMNVEV (reference sequence). The CDR3 region is CASSRGGYSPLHF. DNA for the CDR3: TGTGCCAGCAGTCGAGGGGGATATTCACCCCTCCACTTT.

A word on this clonotype: A single base separates this from a much larger clone, so it may be a read error. The chain recombines TRBV6-6 with TRBJ2-7, with unresolved D. The J call may not be correct, given that the DNA end is closer to TRBJ2-1. Germline V gives CDR1 MNHNY, CDR2 SVGAGI (reference sequence). This CDR3 is 13 amino acids long. The CDR3: CASSYSSTYEQFF. The CDR3 DNA follows: TGTGCCAGCAGTTACTCTAGTACCTACGAGCAGTTCTTC.

The V call is TRBV11-2, the J call TRBJ1-1, with D maybe TRBD1 (5 bases). V was shortened by 2 bases and J by 0 bases, with 10 bases between the two germline ends. The CDR3 extends over 15 amino acids. Germline lookup yields CDR1 SGHAT and CDR2 FQNNGV. CDR3 in amino acids: CASSLLGPLNTEAFF. The CDR3 DNA follows: TGTGCCAGCAGCTTATTGGGACCGCTGAACACTGAAGCTTTCTTT.

This clonotype was observed a handful of times. The chain uses TRBV7-6 and TRBJ1-6; no definite D call. The CDR3 extends over 16 amino acids. CDR1 is SGHVS, CDR2 FNYEAQ, per germline. The V gene lost 1 base and the J gene lost 6 bases, with 13 bases spanning the gap. The DNA for the CDR3 is TGTGCCAGCAGCTTAGGGATGGGGTTTAGTAATTCACCCCTCCACTTT. Its protein is CASSLGMGFSNSPLHF.

This clonotype was seen only a few times. CDR3: CASSKGQDPSYEQYV. The CDR3 DNA reads as TGTGCCAGCAGCAAGGGACAGGACCCCTCCTACGAGCAGTACGTC. The rearrangement uses TRBV5-5 and TRBJ2-7, with 8 bases matching TRBD1. V dropped 4 bases and J dropped 0; count of bases not matched to a gene: 6. Per germline, CDR1 SGHKS and CDR2 YYEKEE (reference sequence). The CDR3 spans 15 residues.

This clonotype was detected a few times. This chain connects TRBV4-3 to TRBJ2-2; D is perhaps TRBD1 (5 bases). The CDR3 has 16 residues. Per the germline V gene, CDR1 is LGHNA and CDR2 is YSLEER. V shed 1 base and J shed 6 bases, with 15 bases lying between them. CDR3 DNA: TGCGCCAGCAGCCAAGCTCCAGGGTCGATAGCCGGGGAGCTGTTTTTT. Translating it yields CASSQAPGSIAGELFF.

The chain uses TRBV12-3 or TRBV12-4 and TRBJ1-1; D possibly corresponds to TRBD1 (6 bases). The length of the CDR3 is 14 residues. Trimming left V 3 bases short and J 7 bases short, with 15 bases between. CDR3 in amino acids: CASSLGGGAGEAFF. The CDR3 DNA sequence: TGTGCCAGCAGTTTGGGGGGGGGCGCGGGTGAAGCTTTCTTT.

The chain combines TRBV20-1 with TRBJ2-1, with 7 positions matching TRBD1. The length of the CDR3 is 14 residues. With V trimmed by 2 bases and J by 4 bases, 5 bases remained unmatched. Germline CDR1 is DFQATT and CDR2 is SNEGSKA (reference sequence). Here the CDR3 DNA reads TGCAGTGCTAGAAGGACAGGATATTACAATGAGCAGTTCTTC. It is translated as CSARRTGYYNEQFF.

This clonotype showed up just a few times. This chain joins TRBV5-6 and TRBJ1-6; D might be TRBD1 (6 bases). CDR1 is SGHDT, CDR2 YYEEEE, per germline. V lost 0 bases, J lost 2 bases, and 18 bases lay in between. The CDR3 sequence is 19 residues long. CDR3 loop: CASSLAGTGSRAYNSPLHF. As DNA, the CDR3 is TGTGCCAGCAGCTTGGCGGGCACAGGGTCTAGGGCCTATAATTCACCCCTCCACTTT.

This clonotype was recorded many times. The gene calls are TRBV7-6 and TRBJ2-3, with D perhaps TRBD1 (5 bases). Germline loops: CDR1 SGHVS, CDR2 FNYEAQ. V lost 2 bases, J lost 6 bases, and 9 bases lay in between. This CDR3 is 13 amino acids long. In DNA form, the CDR3 reads TGTGCCAGCAGCTTACAGGGCAGGGATACGCAGTATTTT. Translating it yields CASSLQGRDTQYF.

Only a few counts were recorded for this clonotype. CDR3 nucleotide sequence: TGTGCCAGCAGTACAGGGATCGAGCAGTACGTC. Protein: CASSTGIEQYV. V is TRBV6-2 or TRBV6-3 and J is TRBJ2-7; D might be TRBD1 (6 bases). CDR3 length: 11 amino acids. The V end lost 5 bases, the J end lost 6 bases, and 8 bases lay between the germline ends. From germline, CDR1 is MNHEY and CDR2 SVGEGT.

This chain links TRBV29-1 with TRBJ2-2; the D gene is possibly TRBD1 (6 bases). Trimming removed 7 bases from V and 1 base from J, with 10 bases in between. CDR1 SQVTM and CDR2 ANQGSEA come from the germline V gene. There are 13 residues in the CDR3. CDR3 residues: CSAQDRNTGELFF. The CDR3 bases are TGCAGCGCCCAGGACAGGAACACCGGGGAGCTGTTTTTT.

This clonotype was detected many times. The rearrangement uses TRBV23-1 and TRBJ2-4; 9 positions match TRBD1. TRBV23-1 is an ORF, and what it does is uncertain. With 1 base clipped from V and 5 bases from J, the junction kept 3 bases outside the gene matches. The CDR3 consists of 15 residues. This CDR3 reads CASSQWDRVENIQYF. The CDR3 coding sequence is TGCGCCAGCAGTCAATGGGACAGGGTGGAAAACATTCAGTACTTC.

The chain has TRBV5-5 and TRBJ1-1; D remains ambiguous. CDR3 size: 13 residues. Germline V gene lookup returns CDR1 SGHKS and CDR2 YYEKEE (reference sequence). V lost 5 bases and J lost 5, with 13 bases in between. The CDR3 coding sequence is TGTGCCAGCAGACAGCGGACGTGGACTGAAGCTTTCTTT. Amino acid sequence: CASRQRTWTEAFF.

The sample holds many counts of this clonotype. V is TRBV6-6 and J is TRBJ2-5; D is unclear. V was pared by 5 bases and J by 2 bases, with 3 bases between. In germline, CDR1 is MNHNY, CDR2 SVGAGI (reference sequence). The CDR3 runs 11 residues. In DNA, the CDR3 is TGTGCCAGCAGTAAACAAGAGACCCAGTACTTC. Translated, it gives CASSKQETQYF.

This clonotype was counted at least ten times. This chain joins TRBV6-2 or TRBV6-3 and TRBJ2-7, with 11 bases fitting TRBD2. The CDR3 consists of 16 residues. Trimming at V came to 0 bases and at J to 0 bases, leaving 1 base not matched to a gene. CDR1 is MNHEY and CDR2 is SVGEGT in the germline V gene. The CDR3: CASSYSGTSGSYEQYF. The CDR3 bases are TGTGCCAGCAGTTACTCCGGGACTAGCGGCTCCTACGAGCAGTACTTC.

This clonotype was found many times. The chain couples TRBV12-3 or TRBV12-4 to TRBJ1-2; D ambiguous. The CDR3 is made up of 13 amino acids. Trimming cost V 6 bases and J 4 bases, with 12 bases left between them. CDR3 in amino acids: CASSPGRLYGYTF. Written as DNA, the CDR3 is TGTGCCAGCAGCCCGGGCAGGCTCTATGGCTACACCTTC.

This clonotype came up many times. This chain links TRBV21-1 with TRBJ2-1; TRBD1, the D gene given by the table, was not confirmed from the DNA. TRBV21-1 is assigned pseudogene status. There are 14 residues in the CDR3. The CDR3 DNA sequence: TGTGCCAGCAGCAAAGGATGTGTAGGGCGCAAAAAGTTCTTC. Residues: CASSKGCVGRKKFF.

V is TRBV24-1 and J is TRBJ2-1; the D is unclear. The CDR3 contains 14 residues. Germline V gives CDR1 KGHDR, CDR2 SFDVKD. The V end was cut by 3 bases, the J end by 3 bases, with 8 bases between. CDR3: CATSDLSLYNEQFF. CDR3 coding DNA: TGTGCCACCAGTGATCTTTCCCTCTACAATGAGCAGTTCTTC.